A single sample gave rise to the 14 T cell receptor beta chains below, sequenced in a study of identical twins. TCRdb analysed the 5' RACE reads with MiXCR anew, one entry per CDR3 protein. The data contain hundreds of thousands of distinct CDR3 sequences, 8.6% of them singletons. The same data also contributed to another study, on yellow fever vaccine responses in identical twins.

Sequenced material: PBMCs. The source is a woman aged 18-30 years in good health.

This clonotype was detected many times. Here the CDR3 DNA reads TGTGCCAGCAGCCAAGCAGGGGAGACCCAGTACTTC. Its protein is CASSQAGETQYF. The chain has TRBV7-9 and TRBJ2-5; the D gene is possibly TRBD1 (5 bases). Trimming removed 5 bases from V and 5 bases from J, with 9 bases in between. The CDR3 extends over 12 amino acids. Per germline, CDR1 SEHNR and CDR2 FQNEAQ (reference sequence).

The chain uses TRBV20-1 and TRBJ1-1, with 7 bases that match TRBD1. The CDR3 has 13 residues. The junction had 4 bases not matched to a gene; V was cut back by 3 bases and J by 3 bases. Germline loops: CDR1 DFQATT, CDR2 SNEGSKA (reference sequence). In DNA form, the CDR3 reads TGCAGTGCTAGGGACGACAGGGACACTGAAGCTTTCTTT. It encodes CSARDDRDTEAFF.

Only a few counts were recorded for this clonotype. The chain has TRBV20-1 and TRBJ2-1, with 7 positions matching TRBD1. CDR3 size: 16 residues. Germline assignment: CDR1 DFQATT and CDR2 SNEGSKA (reference sequence). With 2 bases clipped from V and 1 base from J, the junction kept 8 bases outside the gene matches. CDR3 in amino acids: CSARRGRGYSYNEQFF. The CDR3 region has the DNA TGCAGTGCTAGAAGAGGCAGGGGGTATTCCTACAATGAGCAGTTCTTC.

This clonotype came up a few times. The chain links TRBV10-3 to TRBJ2-3; 7 nucleotides align to TRBD2. The V and J ends lost 6 bases and 8 bases, in that order; junction bases with no gene match: 8. This CDR3 comprises 13 residues. CDR1 ENHRY and CDR2 SYGVKD come from the germline V gene. As DNA, the CDR3 is TGTGCCATCAGAGTCGAGGGAGGGGTTACGCAGTATTTT. It is translated as CAIRVEGGVTQYF.

The chain combines TRBV3-1 with TRBJ1-1, with 8 bases lining up with TRBD1. Germline CDR1 LGHDT, CDR2 YNNKEL (reference sequence). The CDR3 has 15 residues. J was trimmed by 1 base and V by 1 base; bases with no gene match: 2. Here the CDR3 DNA reads TGTGCCAGCAGCCAAGTGGACAGGGAGAACACTGAAGCTTTCTTT. It yields the protein CASSQVDRENTEAFF.

The genes are TRBV24-1 and TRBJ2-1; D unclear. There are 12 residues in the CDR3. V lost 5 bases and J lost 6, with 7 bases in between. Germline V gene sequence: CDR1 KGHDR, CDR2 SFDVKD. Written as DNA, the CDR3 is TGTGCCACCAGTGTATCTAGCAATGAGCAGTTCTTC. It specifies CATSVSSNEQFF.

This clonotype was detected a few times. This rearrangement joins TRBV28 to TRBJ2-7; the D call may be TRBD1 or TRBD2 (5 bases each). The CDR3 runs to 14 residues. The ends were cut back, 5 bases at V and 0 bases at J, with 11 bases in the middle. Germline V CDR1 and CDR2: MDHEN, SYDVKM. The CDR3 is CASSTAGSSYEQYF. DNA of the CDR3: TGTGCCAGCAGTACGGCAGGGAGCTCCTACGAGCAGTACTTC. Full variable domain (missing parts from reference TRBV28 and TRBJ2-7): DVKVTQSSRYLVKRTGEKVFLECVQDMDHENMFWYRQDPGLGLRLIYFSYDVKMKEKGDIPEGYSVSREKKERFSLILESASTNQTSMYLCASSTAGSSYEQYFGPGTRLTVT.

V gene TRBV7-3 combines with J gene TRBJ2-6, with D perhaps matching TRBD1 or TRBD2 (7 bases each). The V end was cut by 6 bases, the J end by 1 base, with 31 bases between. CDR1 is SGHTA and CDR2 is FQGTGA in the germline V gene. The CDR3 extends over 22 amino acids. Here the CDR3 reads CASRVPQGGAGASGSGANVLTF. The CDR3 DNA follows: TGTGCCAGCAGGGTCCCCCAGGGGGGGGCTGGGGCTAGCGGATCTGGGGCCAACGTCCTGACTTTC.

The sample holds a few counts of this clonotype. The chain uses TRBV10-3 and TRBJ2-1; TRBD2 agrees at 8 bases. V shed 2 bases, J shed 6 bases, and the junction held 9 bases outside the gene matches. This CDR3 region has 16 residues. In germline, CDR1 is ENHRY, CDR2 SYGVKD. The CDR3 sequence: CAISEGPGLGGNEQFF. The CDR3 bases are TGTGCCATCAGTGAGGGCCCGGGACTAGGGGGCAATGAGCAGTTCTTC.

V gene TRBV7-2 combines with J gene TRBJ2-3; D perhaps matches TRBD2 (5 bases). Germline V gives CDR1 SGHTA, CDR2 FQGNSA. The CDR3 is 15 residues long. The germline V and J ends were trimmed by 6 bases and 0 bases, with 13 bases remaining between them. This CDR3 is CASRLTRASTDTQYF. CDR3 nucleotides: TGTGCCAGCAGGCTTACTAGGGCCAGCACAGATACGCAGTATTTT.

In its sample, this clonotype was seen many times. As DNA, the CDR3 is TGTGCCATCAGTGGGACCGGACAGACGAACACTGAAGCTTTCTTT. The encoded protein is CAISGTGQTNTEAFF. This chain links TRBV10-3 with TRBJ1-1, with D possibly being TRBD1 (6 bases). Per germline, CDR1 ENHRY and CDR2 SYGVKD. This CDR3 contains 15 residues. Trimming shortened V by 4 bases and J by 1 base, and 13 bases separated the two germline ends.

The chain couples TRBV7-9 to TRBJ2-7; no firm D call. CDR1 and CDR2 from the germline V gene are SEHNR and FQNEAQ (reference sequence). The CDR3 has 14 residues. Trimming cost V 2 bases and J 2 bases, with 10 bases left between them. Written as DNA, the CDR3 is TGTGCCAGCAGCTTAATGGCTTCTACCTACGAGCAGTACTTC. Translated, it gives CASSLMASTYEQYF.

This clonotype showed up just a few times. The CDR3 region is CASSNSRGSLTDTQYF. CDR3 bases: TGTGCCAGCAGCAACAGCAGGGGATCGCTAACAGATACGCAGTATTTT. The chain recombines TRBV21-1 with TRBJ2-3; TRBD1 is the table's D call, not checked against the DNA. TRBV21-1 is recorded as a pseudogene. The CDR3 sequence is 16 residues long.

A few counts support this clonotype. The chain recombines TRBV6-2 or TRBV6-3 with TRBJ2-1, with TRBD2 matching over 7 bases. There are 17 residues in the CDR3. Trimming removed 1 base from V and 8 bases from J; junction bases left unmatched: 14. The germline gives CDR1 MNHEY, CDR2 SVGEGT. The CDR3 loop is CASSYFLRTRVGDEQFF. In DNA, the CDR3 is TGTGCCAGCAGTTACTTTCTTAGGACTAGGGTGGGGGATGAGCAGTTCTTC.